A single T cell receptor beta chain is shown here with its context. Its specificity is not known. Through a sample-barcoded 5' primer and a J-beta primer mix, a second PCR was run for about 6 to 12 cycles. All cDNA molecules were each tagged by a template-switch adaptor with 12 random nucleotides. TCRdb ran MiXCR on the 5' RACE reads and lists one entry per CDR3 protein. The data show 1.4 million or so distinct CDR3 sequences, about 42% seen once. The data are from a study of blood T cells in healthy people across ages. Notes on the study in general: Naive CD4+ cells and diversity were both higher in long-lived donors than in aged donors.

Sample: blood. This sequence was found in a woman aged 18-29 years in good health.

This CDR3 reads CSVAGTGFSYEQYF. CDR3 DNA: TGCAGCGTTGCCGGGACAGGGTTCTCCTACGAGCAGTACTTC. The chain links TRBV29-1 to TRBJ2-7, with 9 bases aligning to TRBD1. Germline V gene lookup returns CDR1 SQVTM and CDR2 ANQGSEA. CDR3 length: 14 residues. The V segment lost 4 bases and the J segment 0 bases; nucleotides outside the gene matches: 4.